The present TCR beta chain was sequenced within a study of blood T cell repertoires in COVID-19. Looking at the study overall: Sources were T cells, B-cell-depleted T cells, or PBMCs; the material itself was cDNA or gDNA.

The CDR3 sequence is 14 residues long. V lost 2 bases, J lost 0 bases, and 8 bases lay in between. CDR1 and CDR2 from the germline V gene are SGHRS and YFSETQ. Clinical history as reported by participants underpinned cohort assignment. The protocol was immunoSEQ multiplex PCR, while the TCRdb copy is restricted to in-frame clones and leaves out a portion. The table includes 150,000 to 200,000 clones, 82% detected once. Input material: PBMCs or T cells enriched from blood (not recorded which). This clonotype was sampled from a woman in her fifties or sixties with acute COVID-19. The chain links TRBV5-1 to TRBJ1-2; perhaps TRBD1 as D (6 bases). CDR3 sequence reads: CASSLQGPNYGYTF. The CDR3 DNA reads as TGCGCCAGCAGCTTACAGGGACCTAACTATGGCTACACCTTC.